This TCR beta chain originates from a study of shared clonotypes between healthy human individuals. At the level of the study: Each donor contributed plates that comprised three CD4 naive, three CD4 memory, two CD8 naive and one CD8 memory.

General study results and limits: What limited the represented genetic and exposure-history diversity was the small number of donors.

Details on this clone: The antigen remains undetermined.

Naive CD8 populations comprised CD45RO-negative cells positively selected for CCR7, excluding terminally differentiated effector memory CD45RA+ cells. Adults of Caucasian background living in Nashville, Tennessee made up all donors. The J segment lost 0 bases and the V segment lost 4 bases, leaving 6 bases of the junction unmatched. This CDR3 is 15 amino acids long. Germline values: CDR1 SGHKS, CDR2 YYEKEE (reference sequence). Replicate PCRs from sorted subsets contained 200 ng DNA, which is 29,000 or so T cell genomes. Some clones are missing from TCRdb's copy, which holds only in-frame ones; the method was immunoSEQ multiplex PCR. The sample shows around 1.9 million clones, 85% to 95% of them seen only once.

The V and J genes are TRBV5-5 and TRBJ1-1; TRBD1 aligns across 7 bases. Source material: naive CD8+ T cells from PBMCs. The TCR was taken from a young man in good health. Some clones in this sample may be carry-over from other donors' samples. The CDR3 loop is CASSRGQPMNTEAFF. The CDR3 DNA reads TGTGCCAGCAGCCGGGGACAGCCGATGAACACTGAAGCTTTCTTT.